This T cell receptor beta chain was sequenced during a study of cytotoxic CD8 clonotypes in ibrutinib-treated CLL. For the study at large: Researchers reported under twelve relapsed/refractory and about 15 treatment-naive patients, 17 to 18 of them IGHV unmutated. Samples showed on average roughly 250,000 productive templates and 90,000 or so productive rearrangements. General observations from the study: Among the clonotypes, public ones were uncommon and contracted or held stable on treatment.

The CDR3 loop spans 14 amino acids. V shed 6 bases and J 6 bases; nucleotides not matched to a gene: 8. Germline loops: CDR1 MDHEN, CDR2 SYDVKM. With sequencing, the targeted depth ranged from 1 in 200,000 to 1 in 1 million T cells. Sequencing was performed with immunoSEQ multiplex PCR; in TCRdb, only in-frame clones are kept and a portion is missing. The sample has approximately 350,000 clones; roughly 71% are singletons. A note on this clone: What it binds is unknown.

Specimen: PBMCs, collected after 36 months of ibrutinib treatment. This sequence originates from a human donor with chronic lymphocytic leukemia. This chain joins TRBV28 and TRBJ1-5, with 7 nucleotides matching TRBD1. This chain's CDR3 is CASRGPGGSQPQHF. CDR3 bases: TGTGCCAGCAGGGGCCCAGGGGGTAGTCAGCCCCAGCATTTT.